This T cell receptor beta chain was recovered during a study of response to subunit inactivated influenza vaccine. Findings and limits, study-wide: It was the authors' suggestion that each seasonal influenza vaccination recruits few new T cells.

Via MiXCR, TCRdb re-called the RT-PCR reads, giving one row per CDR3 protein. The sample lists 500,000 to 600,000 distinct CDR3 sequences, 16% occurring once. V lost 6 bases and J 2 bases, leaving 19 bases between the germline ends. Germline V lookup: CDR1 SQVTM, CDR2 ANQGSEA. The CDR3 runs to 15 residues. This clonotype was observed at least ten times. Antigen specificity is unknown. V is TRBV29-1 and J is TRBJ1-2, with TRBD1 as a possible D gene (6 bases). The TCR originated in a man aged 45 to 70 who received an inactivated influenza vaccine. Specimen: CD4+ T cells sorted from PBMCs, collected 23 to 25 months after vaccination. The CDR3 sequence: CSVAPGGAQNYGYTF. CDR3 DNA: TGCAGCGTAGCCCCGGGGGGGGCCCAGAACTATGGCTACACCTTC.